This TCR beta chain was recorded in a study of CD8 T cells in ankylosing spondylitis. Germline V gives CDR1 MNHEY, CDR2 SVGEGT. This CDR3 spans 14 amino acids. J gave up 7 bases and V 5 bases, and 8 bases lay outside the gene matches. Regarding the study as a whole: Ankylosing spondylitis blood appeared to be characterized by a TCR beta motif of under 10 highly homologous variants. Previous work reported some of these motif variants in the synovial fluid and blood of reactive arthritis.

Via MiXCR, TCRdb re-called the 5' RACE reads, giving one row per CDR3 protein. The profile shows 35,000 to 40,000 distinct CDR3 sequences, approximately 15% of them singletons. Details on this clonotype: No antigen is known for it.

The sequencing input was blood. The TCR comes from a male donor with ankylosing spondylitis or in good health (not recorded which). This rearrangement joins TRBV6-2 or TRBV6-3 to TRBJ2-1; TRBD2 matches at 7 bases. The CDR3 nucleotides read TGTGCCAGCAGTCGGACTAGTGGGGGGAATGAGCAGTTCTTC. This sequence encodes CASSRTSGGNEQFF.